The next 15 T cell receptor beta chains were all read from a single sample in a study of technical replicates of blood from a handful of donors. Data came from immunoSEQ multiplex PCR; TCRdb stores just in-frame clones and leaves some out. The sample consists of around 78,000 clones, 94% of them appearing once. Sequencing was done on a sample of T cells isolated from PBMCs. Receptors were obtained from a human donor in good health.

CDR3 region: CASSLSGTANQPQHF. The CDR3 bases are TGTGCCAGCAGCTTATCCGGGACAGCCAATCAGCCCCAGCATTTT. The V call is TRBV7-8, the J call TRBJ1-5; 7 bases are a match to TRBD1. Germline V gives CDR1 SGHVS, CDR2 FQNEAQ. V trimming: 2 bases; J trimming: 3 bases; junction bases outside the gene matches: 4. The CDR3 contains 15 residues.

The CDR3 sequence is CASSHLAGPGEQYF. In nucleotides, the CDR3 is TGTGCCAGCAGCCACCTAGCGGGACCGGGTGAGCAGTACTTC. The chain recombines TRBV7-2 with TRBJ2-7; 9 nucleotides match TRBD2. The germline V gene has CDR1 SGHTA and CDR2 FQGNSA. The CDR3 extends over 14 amino acids. The V and J ends lost 5 bases and 7 bases, in that order; junction bases with no gene match: 9.

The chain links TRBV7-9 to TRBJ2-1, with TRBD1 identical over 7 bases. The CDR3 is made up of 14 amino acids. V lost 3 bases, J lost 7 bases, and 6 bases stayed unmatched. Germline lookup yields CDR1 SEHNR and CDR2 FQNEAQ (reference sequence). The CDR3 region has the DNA TGTGCCAGCAGCTTTCAGGGGGACCGAAATGAGCAGTTCTTC. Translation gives CASSFQGDRNEQFF.

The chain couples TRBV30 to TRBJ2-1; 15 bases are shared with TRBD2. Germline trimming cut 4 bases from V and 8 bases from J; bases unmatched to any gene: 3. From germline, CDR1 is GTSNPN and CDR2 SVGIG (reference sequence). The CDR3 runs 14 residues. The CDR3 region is CAWTRTSGGDEQFF. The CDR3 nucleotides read TGTGCCTGGACTCGGACTAGCGGGGGGGATGAGCAGTTCTTC.

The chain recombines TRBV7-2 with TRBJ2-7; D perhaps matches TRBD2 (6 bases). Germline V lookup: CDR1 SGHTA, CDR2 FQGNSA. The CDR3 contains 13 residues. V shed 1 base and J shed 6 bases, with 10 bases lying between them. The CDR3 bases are TGTGCCAGCAGCTTAGGCGGGACGTCCGAGCAGTACTTC. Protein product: CASSLGGTSEQYF.

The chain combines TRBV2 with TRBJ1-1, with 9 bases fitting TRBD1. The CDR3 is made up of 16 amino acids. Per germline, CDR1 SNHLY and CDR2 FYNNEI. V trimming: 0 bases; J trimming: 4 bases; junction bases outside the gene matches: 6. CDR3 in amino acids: CASSEAGTGLGTEAFF. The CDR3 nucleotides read TGTGCCAGCAGTGAAGCGGGGACAGGGTTGGGCACTGAAGCTTTCTTT.

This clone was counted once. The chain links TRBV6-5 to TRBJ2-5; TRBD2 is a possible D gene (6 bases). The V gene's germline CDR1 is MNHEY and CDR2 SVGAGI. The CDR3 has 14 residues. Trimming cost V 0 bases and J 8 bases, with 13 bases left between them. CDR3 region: CASSYSRLGTTQYF. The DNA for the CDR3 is TGTGCCAGCAGTTACTCGCGTTTAGGGACTACCCAGTACTTC.

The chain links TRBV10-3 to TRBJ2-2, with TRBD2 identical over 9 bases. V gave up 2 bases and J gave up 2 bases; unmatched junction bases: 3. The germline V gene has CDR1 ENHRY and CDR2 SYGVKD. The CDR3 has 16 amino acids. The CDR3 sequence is CAISEGTSTNTGELFF. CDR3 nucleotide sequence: TGTGCCATCAGTGAGGGGACTAGCACCAACACCGGGGAGCTGTTTTTT.

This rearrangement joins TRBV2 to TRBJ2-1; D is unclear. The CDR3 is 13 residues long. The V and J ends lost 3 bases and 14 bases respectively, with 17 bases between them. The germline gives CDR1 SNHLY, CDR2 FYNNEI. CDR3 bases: TGTGCCAGCAGTGACAAGCTGCTCTCCCGCGAGTTCTTC. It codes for CASSDKLLSREFF.

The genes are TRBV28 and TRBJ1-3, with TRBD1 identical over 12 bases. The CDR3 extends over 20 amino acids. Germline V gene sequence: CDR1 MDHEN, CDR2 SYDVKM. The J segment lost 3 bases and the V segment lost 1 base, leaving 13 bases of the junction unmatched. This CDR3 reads CASSLFLTTGTGGFGNTIYF. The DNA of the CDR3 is TGTGCCAGCAGTTTATTCTTAACCACCGGGACAGGGGGCTTTGGAAACACCATATATTTT.

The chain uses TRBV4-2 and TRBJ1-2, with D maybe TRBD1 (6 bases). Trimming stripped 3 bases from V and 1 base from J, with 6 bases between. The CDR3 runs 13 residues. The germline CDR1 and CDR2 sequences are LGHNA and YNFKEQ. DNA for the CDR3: TGTGCCAGCAGCCAGGACAGTAACTATGGCTACACCTTC. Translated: CASSQDSNYGYTF.

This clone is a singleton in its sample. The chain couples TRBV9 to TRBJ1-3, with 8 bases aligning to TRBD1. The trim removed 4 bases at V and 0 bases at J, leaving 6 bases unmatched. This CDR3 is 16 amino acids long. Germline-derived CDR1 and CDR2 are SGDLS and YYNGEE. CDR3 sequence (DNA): TGTGCCAGCAGCCCGTGGGACAGGTCCTCTGGAAACACCATATATTTT. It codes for CASSPWDRSSGNTIYF.

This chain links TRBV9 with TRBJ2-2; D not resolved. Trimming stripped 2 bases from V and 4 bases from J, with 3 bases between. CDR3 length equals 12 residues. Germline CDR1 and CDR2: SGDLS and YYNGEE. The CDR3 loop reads CASSVSTGELFF. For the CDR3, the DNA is TGTGCCAGCAGCGTCTCCACCGGGGAGCTGTTTTTT.

The CDR3: CATSMMGGPADTQYF. CDR3 DNA: TGTGCCACCAGCATGATGGGAGGGCCCGCAGATACGCAGTATTTT. The chain links TRBV15 to TRBJ2-3; 7 bases are a match to TRBD2. This CDR3 region has 15 residues. Trimming at V came to 4 bases and at J to 4 bases, leaving 8 bases not matched to a gene. Germline CDR1 LNHNV, CDR2 YYDKDF (reference sequence).

The CDR3 loop reads CASSYNLFLAKNIQYF. As DNA, the CDR3 is TGTGCCAGCAGCTACAACCTTTTTCTAGCCAAAAACATTCAGTACTTC. V usage is TRBV7-9 and J usage is TRBJ2-4; D remains ambiguous. V dropped 4 bases and J dropped 0 bases, with 13 bases sitting between them. The CDR3 runs to 16 residues. Germline V gene lookup returns CDR1 SEHNR and CDR2 FQNEAQ (reference sequence).